The rows below give T cell receptor beta chains drawn from one sample of a study of blood T cell repertoires in COVID-19. TCRdb's copy holds only in-frame clones and misses some; the assay was immunoSEQ multiplex PCR. The profile shows some 190,000 clones, 81% of them singletons. Sequenced: peripheral blood. The receptor source for this set is a woman aged 40 to 50 with COVID-19, enrolled during active disease. Each CDR3 is given with its conserved first and last residue. A D gene is named only where the DNA matches it firmly. The listing skips clone size in some rows; elsewhere it reads once, few, many or a size class.

- | TRBJ2-7 | - | TRBV30 | TGTGCCTGGAGTCTCCCCCTTTCTAGTTACGAGCAGTACTTC | CAWSLPLSSYEQYF
- | TRBJ2-3 | - | TRBV6-5 | TGTGCCAGCAGGGCAGGTGATACGCAGTATTTT | CASRAGDTQYF
TRBD2 | TRBJ2-1 | - | TRBV24-1 | TGTGCCACCAGTGATCCGGAGACTAGCAAGTTCCATGAGCAGTTCTTC | CATSDPETSKFHEQFF
TRBD2 | TRBJ2-1 | - | TRBV4-1 | TGCGCCAGCAGCCAAGGCGCGGGAGGGCCCTCCTACCAGTTCTTC | CASSQGAGGPSYQFF
TRBD2 | TRBJ2-5 | - | TRBV3-1/TRBV3-2 | TGTGCCAGCAGCCTCGCTAGACTAGCGGGAAGGCGAGAGACCCAGTACTTC | CASSLARLAGRRETQYF
- | TRBJ1-5 | - | TRBV27 | TGTGCCAGCAGTTTAAGCCGTCTGGAGCCCCAGCATTTT | CASSLSRLEPQHF
- | TRBJ2-3 | few | TRBV9 | TGTGCCAGCAGCGTAGACGGAGGGCGGCGGATCGCCACAGATACGCAGTATTTT | CASSVDGGRRIATDTQYF
TRBD1 | TRBJ2-2 | few | TRBV6-6 | TGTGCCAGCAGTTTACAGGGGGCGACCGGGGAGCTGTTTTTT | CASSLQGATGELFF
TRBD1 | TRBJ2-1 | - | TRBV5-1 | TGCGCCAGCAGCTTGATACAGGGGGCTAATGAGCAGTTCTTC | CASSLIQGANEQFF
- | TRBJ1-2 | - | TRBV11-2 | TGTGCCAGCAGCCCTGAAGGGGGTAAGAACTATGGCTACACCTTC | CASSPEGGKNYGYTF
TRBD2 | TRBJ2-3 | - | TRBV11-2 | TGTGCCAGCAGGCCTAGCGGGGGGGCTCCAGATACGCAGTATTTT | CASRPSGGAPDTQYF
TRBD1 | TRBJ1-2 | - | TRBV3-1/TRBV3-2 | TGTGCCAGCAGCCTTCTCTCGAACCCGGGACAGGCTATCTATGGCTACACCTTC | CASSLLSNPGQAIYGYTF
TRBD1 | TRBJ2-1 | - | TRBV3-1/TRBV3-2 | TGTGCCAGCAGCCTGGACAGGGGCCTCTACAATGAGCAGTTCTTC | CASSLDRGLYNEQFF
- | TRBJ1-2 | once | TRBV3-1/TRBV3-2 | TGTGCCAGCAGCCGTAACGGAGGGCTTGGCTACACCTTC | CASSRNGGLGYTF
TRBD1 | TRBJ1-5 | - | TRBV2 | TGTGCCAGCAGTTTAACAGGGGCCAATCAGCCCCAGCATTTT | CASSLTGANQPQHF
- | TRBJ2-2 | many | TRBV2 | TGTGCCAGCAGTGAGGACTGGGGAGGGGAGCTGTTTTTT | CASSEDWGGELFF
- | TRBJ1-6 | - | TRBV18 | TGTGCCAGCTCACCCGGACAGTATAATTCACCCCTCCACTTT | CASSPGQYNSPLHF
- | TRBJ1-5 | - | TRBV7-9 | TGTGCCAGCAGCCAACGGGAGGGGACTAGCAATCAGCCCCAGCATTTT | CASSQREGTSNQPQHF
TRBD1 | TRBJ2-7 | - | TRBV2 | TGTGCCAGCAGTGCACCGGACAGGGTGGGCGACGAGCAGTACTTC | CASSAPDRVGDEQYF
TRBD1 | TRBJ1-4 | - | TRBV2 | TGTGCCAGCAGAACCGGGACAGTGAATGAAAAACTGTTTTTT | CASRTGTVNEKLFF
- | TRBJ1-2 | - | TRBV19 | TGTGCCAGTAGTACTGGGACAACTTATGGCTACACCTTC | CASSTGTTYGYTF
TRBD2 | TRBJ2-5 | once | TRBV27 | TGTGCCAGCAGTCCCCAACCCCCCGGAACTAGCGGGAGCGTACTCAAAGAGACCCAGTACTTC | CASSPQPPGTSGSVLKETQYF
- | TRBJ2-3 | - | TRBV14 | TGTGCCAGCAGCCAAGAGCAGGGCCCAGATACGCAGTATTTT | CASSQEQGPDTQYF
TRBD2 | TRBJ2-3 | - | TRBV6-1 | TGTGCCAGCAGTGTAGCGGGAGGGTTTGTCCCAGATACGCAGTATTTT | CASSVAGGFVPDTQYF
TRBD2 | TRBJ2-7 | - | TRBV5-6 | TGTGCCAGCAGCTTCCAACCCATAGCGGGGAAATCCTACGAGCAGTACTTC | CASSFQPIAGKSYEQYF
- | TRBJ2-3 | - | TRBV6-6 | TGTGCCAGCAGAGACTTTAAATCAGATACGCAGTATTTT | CASRDFKSDTQYF
TRBD1 | TRBJ2-2 | - | TRBV7-9 | TGTGCCAGCAGGGGGACAGGGGGCAGGACCGGGGAGCTGTTTTTT | CASRGTGGRTGELFF
TRBD1 | TRBJ1-2 | - | TRBV19 | TGTGCCAGTAGTACCACGGACAGGTCCTTGGGTGGCTACACCTTC | CASSTTDRSLGGYTF
TRBD1 | TRBJ1-4 | - | TRBV27 | TGTGCCAGCAGTTTATCCGGCAGGGGGCGCGGAAAACTGTTTTTT | CASSLSGRGRGKLFF
- | TRBJ1-2 | - | TRBV12-3/TRBV12-4 | TGTGCCAGCAGCCGACTCTATGGCTACACCTTC | CASSRLYGYTF
TRBD1 | TRBJ2-7 | - | TRBV5-1 | TGCGCCAGCAGCTTGGTTGGGGGACAGTCCTACGAGCAGTACTTC | CASSLVGGQSYEQYF
TRBD1 | TRBJ2-2 | few | TRBV7-9 | TGTGCCAGCAGGGATGGGACAGGGGGTTACACCGGGGAGCTGTTTTTT | CASRDGTGGYTGELFF